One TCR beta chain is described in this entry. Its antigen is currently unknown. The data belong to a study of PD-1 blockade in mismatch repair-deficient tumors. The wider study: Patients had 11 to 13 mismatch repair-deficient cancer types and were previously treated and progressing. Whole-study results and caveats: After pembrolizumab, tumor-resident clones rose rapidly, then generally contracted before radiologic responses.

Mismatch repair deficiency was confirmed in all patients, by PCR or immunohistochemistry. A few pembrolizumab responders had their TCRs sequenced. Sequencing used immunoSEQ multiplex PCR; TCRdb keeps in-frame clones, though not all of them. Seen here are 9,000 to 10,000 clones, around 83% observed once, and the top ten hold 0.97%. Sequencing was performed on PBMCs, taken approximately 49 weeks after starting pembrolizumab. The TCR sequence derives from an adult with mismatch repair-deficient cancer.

This CDR3 is CASSTGLAGVSGELFF. The CDR3 region has the DNA TGCGCCAGCAGCACGGGACTAGCGGGAGTATCCGGGGAGCTGTTTTTT. This chain links TRBV5-1 with TRBJ2-2, with 14 bases aligning to TRBD2. The CDR3 contains 16 residues. The germline V gene has CDR1 SGHRS and CDR2 YFSETQ. With 4 bases clipped from V and 6 bases from J, the junction kept 5 bases outside the gene matches. Full variable domain (rest looked up from reference TRBV5-1 and TRBJ2-2): KAGVTQTPRYLIKTRGQQVTLSCSPISGHRSVSWYQQTPGQGLQFLFEYFSETQRNKGNFPGRFSGRQFSNSRSEMNVSTLELGDSALYLCASSTGLAGVSGELFFGEGSRLTVL.